The clone carrying this T cell receptor beta chain has more than one count but fewer than ten. What it recognizes is unknown. This sample is part of a study of cytomegalovirus exposure and HLA in healthy donors. Whole-study findings and limits: Later work found that TCR association rates differed between HLA loci; DRB1 had the most and HLA-C the fewest. In a later analysis, an Asian-associated ancestry cluster reportedly showed fewer N-insertions than the roughly 650-donor mean. What a later analysis showed was that several of the most significant clusters appeared linked to common viral pathogens.

PCR amplification relied on 60 Vbeta primers (plus 13 Jbeta primers). Profiling relied on immunoSEQ multiplex PCR, and the TCRdb table lists in-frame clones only, not all of them. This table holds around 140,000 clones, about 9.2% found once. This CDR3 has 15 residues. V was pared by 4 bases and J by 4 bases, with 6 bases of the junction left unmatched. Germline CDR1 and CDR2: SGHTA and FQGNSA. The material sequenced was PBMCs. The clonotype comes from a middle-aged woman in good health and CMV-seropositive. The V and J genes are TRBV7-2 and TRBJ1-4, with 7 bases aligning to TRBD1. CDR3: CASSWRQGGNEKLFF. In nucleotides, the CDR3 is TGTGCCAGCAGCTGGCGACAGGGAGGTAATGAAAAACTGTTTTTT.